These T cell receptor beta chains were read from a single sample in a study of T cell repertoires in ileal Crohn's disease. Profiling relied on immunoSEQ multiplex PCR, and the TCRdb table lists in-frame clones only, not all of them. The table lists approximately 9,600 clones, more than 65% of them singletons. Source material: ileal tissue. Receptors were obtained from an adult with Crohn's disease. Each CDR3 is given with its conserved first and last residue. Each record gives: D gene, J gene, clone size, V gene, CDR3 protein, CDR3 DNA. A D gene is named only where the DNA matches it firmly. Size values are once, few and many counts, or a class for expanded clones, and some rows have none.

.	TRBJ1-1	.	TRBV6-5	CASRKTGLMNTEAFF	TGTGCCAGCAGGAAGACAGGTCTTATGAACACTGAAGCTTTCTTT
TRBD2	TRBJ2-7	.	TRBV5-5	CASSVYWTSGYEQYF	TGTGCCAGCAGCGTATACTGGACTAGCGGTTACGAGCAGTACTTC
.	TRBJ2-7	.	TRBV7-2	CASSLDAVLYEQYF	TGTGCCAGCAGCTTAGATGCAGTTCTCTACGAGCAGTACTTC
.	TRBJ1-2	.	TRBV11-2	CASSLGAFQGYTF	TGTGCCAGCAGCTTAGGGGCCTTCCAAGGCTACACCTTC
.	TRBJ1-1	.	TRBV5-8	CASSLASGHWKAFF	TGTGCCAGCAGCTTGGCGTCCGGACACTGGAAAGCTTTCTTT
.	TRBJ2-7	.	TRBV27	CASSLKAGPYEQYF	TGTGCCAGCAGCCTAAAGGCGGGTCCCTACGAGCAGTACTTC
.	TRBJ1-3	.	TRBV30	CAWTNQGNTIYF	TGTGCCTGGACAAATCAGGGGAACACCATATATTTT
TRBD2	TRBJ2-2	.	TRBV4-1	CASSRRTSGSQSNTGELFF	TGCGCCAGCAGCCGCCGGACTAGCGGGAGTCAGTCGAACACCGGGGAGCTGTTTTTT
.	TRBJ2-1	few	TRBV28	CASSFQDEQFF	TGTGCCAGCAGTTTCCAGGATGAGCAGTTCTTC
TRBD2	TRBJ2-2	.	TRBV4-2	CASSISGGARTGELFF	TGTGCCAGCAGCATTAGCGGGGGGGCTCGAACCGGGGAGCTGTTTTTT
.	TRBJ1-4	.	TRBV29-1	CSVDNNNEKLFF	TGCAGCGTTGATAACAACAATGAAAAACTGTTTTTT
.	TRBJ2-2	once	TRBV7-9	CASSLAGVTGELFF	TGTGCCAGCAGCTTAGCCGGGGTAACCGGGGAGCTGTTTTTT
.	TRBJ1-1	.	TRBV20-1	CSARDLLEAFF	TGCAGTGCTAGAGATCTCCTCGAGGCTTTCTTT
.	TRBJ1-1	.	TRBV6-6	CASSYWMEDTEAFF	TGTGCCAGCAGTTATTGGATGGAGGACACTGAAGCTTTCTTT
.	TRBJ1-5	few	TRBV6-1	CASTPPGTRNQPQHF	TGTGCCAGCACCCCCCCGGGGACTAGAAATCAGCCCCAGCATTTT
TRBD1	TRBJ1-2	.	TRBV28	CATEDRVTYGYTF	TGTGCCACCGAGGACAGGGTAACTTATGGCTACACCTTC
.	TRBJ2-7	.	TRBV5-1	CASSLARQVPYEQYF	TGCGCCAGCAGCTTAGCCCGACAGGTTCCCTACGAGCAGTACTTC
.	TRBJ2-2	.	TRBV11-1	CASSFRQSGELFF	TGTGCCAGCAGCTTTAGACAGTCCGGGGAGCTGTTTTTT
.	TRBJ2-2	few	TRBV2	CASSGVRDTGELFF	TGTGCCAGCAGTGGCGTCAGGGACACCGGGGAGCTGTTTTTT
TRBD1	TRBJ1-4	once	TRBV19	CASSSRDSEKLFF	TGTGCCAGTAGTAGCCGGGACAGTGAAAAACTGTTTTTT
TRBD1	TRBJ2-1	few	TRBV2	CASSEARTGNQFF	TGTGCCAGCAGTGAAGCCAGGACAGGGAATCAGTTCTTC
TRBD1	TRBJ1-1	.	TRBV5-1	CASRIGTGGLGAFF	TGCGCCAGCCGAATAGGGACAGGGGGACTGGGAGCTTTCTTT
TRBD1	TRBJ2-5	.	TRBV2	CASLLTGVGETQYF	TGTGCCAGCCTTCTGACAGGGGTGGGAGAGACCCAGTACTTC
TRBD2	TRBJ2-5	.	TRBV30	CAWGIPTGTRETQYF	TGTGCCTGGGGAATACCAACCGGGACTAGGGAGACCCAGTACTTC
.	TRBJ2-7	.	TRBV30	CAWTRDSIYEQYF	TGTGCCTGGACGAGGGACTCCATCTACGAGCAGTACTTC
.	TRBJ1-1	.	TRBV7-2	CASSLATGRNTEAFF	TGTGCCAGCAGCTTAGCCACAGGGAGGAACACTGAAGCTTTCTTT
TRBD2	TRBJ2-3	.	TRBV5-1	CASSPGLAGGPGTDTQYF	TGCGCCAGCAGCCCAGGACTAGCGGGAGGGCCTGGCACAGATACGCAGTATTTT
TRBD2	TRBJ2-5	once	TRBV28	CASSLGVSGGYAETQYF	TGTGCCAGCAGTTTAGGGGTTAGCGGGGGGTACGCGGAGACCCAGTACTTC
TRBD1	TRBJ2-2	.	TRBV19	CASSIRGTGQSTGELFF	TGTGCCAGTAGTATAAGGGGGACAGGGCAGAGCACCGGGGAGCTGTTTTTT
.	TRBJ1-5	.	TRBV28	CASTTSPRDNQPQHF	TGTGCCAGCACCACTAGCCCTCGGGACAATCAGCCCCAGCATTTT
.	TRBJ2-3	once	TRBV11-3	CASSLSTDTQYF	TGTGCCAGCAGCTTATCTACGGATACGCAGTATTTT
.	TRBJ1-5	.	TRBV4-2	CASSQDPIGNQPQHF	TGTGCCAGCAGCCAAGACCCCATTGGCAATCAGCCCCAGCATTTT
TRBD2	TRBJ2-7	.	TRBV6-5	CASTDPSGGAYEQYF	TGTGCCAGCACCGATCCTAGCGGGGGGGCCTACGAGCAGTACTTC
TRBD2	TRBJ2-2	.	TRBV2	CASRGLAGLGGELFF	TGTGCCAGCAGGGGACTAGCGGGATTAGGGGGGGAGCTGTTTTTT
.	TRBJ1-2	.	TRBV11-2	CASSLFEGRGYTF	TGTGCCAGCAGCTTATTCGAGGGAAGGGGCTACACCTTC
TRBD1	TRBJ1-1	.	TRBV11-2	CASSRGDRGEAFF	TGTGCCAGCAGCCGGGGGGACAGGGGAGAAGCTTTCTTT
.	TRBJ1-6	.	TRBV9	CASRDNPGDPLHF	TGTGCCAGCAGGGATAACCCAGGGGACCCCCTCCACTTT
.	TRBJ2-5	.	TRBV7-2	CASSLGRGTQETQYF	TGTGCCAGCAGCTTAGGCCGGGGTACTCAAGAGACCCAGTACTTC
.	TRBJ1-2	.	TRBV7-9	CASSSDSPIRGYTF	TGTGCCAGCAGCTCGGACAGCCCCATACGTGGCTACACCTTC
TRBD1	TRBJ1-1	few	TRBV19	CASNWDRGMGAVEAFF	TGTGCCAGCAATTGGGACAGGGGGATGGGGGCAGTCGAAGCTTTCTTT
.	TRBJ2-7	once	TRBV29-1	CSVAVGQRSYEQYF	TGCAGCGTTGCGGTCGGACAGCGCTCCTACGAGCAGTACTTC